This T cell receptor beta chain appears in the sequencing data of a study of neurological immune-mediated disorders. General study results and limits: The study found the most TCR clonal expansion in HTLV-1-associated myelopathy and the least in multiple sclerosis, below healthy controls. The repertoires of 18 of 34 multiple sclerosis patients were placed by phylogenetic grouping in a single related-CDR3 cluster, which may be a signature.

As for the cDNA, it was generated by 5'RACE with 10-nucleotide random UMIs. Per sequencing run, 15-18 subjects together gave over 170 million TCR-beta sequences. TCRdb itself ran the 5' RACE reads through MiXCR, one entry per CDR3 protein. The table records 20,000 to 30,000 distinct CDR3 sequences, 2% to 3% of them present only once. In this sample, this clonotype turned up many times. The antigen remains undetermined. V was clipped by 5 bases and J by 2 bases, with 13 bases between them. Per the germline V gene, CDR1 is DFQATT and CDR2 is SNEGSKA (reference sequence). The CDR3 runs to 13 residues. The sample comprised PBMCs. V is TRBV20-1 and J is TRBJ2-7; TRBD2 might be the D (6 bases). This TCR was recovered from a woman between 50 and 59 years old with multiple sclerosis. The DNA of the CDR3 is TGCAGTGCTCCAAGACCGGGAGCCTACGAGCAGTACTTC. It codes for CSAPRPGAYEQYF.